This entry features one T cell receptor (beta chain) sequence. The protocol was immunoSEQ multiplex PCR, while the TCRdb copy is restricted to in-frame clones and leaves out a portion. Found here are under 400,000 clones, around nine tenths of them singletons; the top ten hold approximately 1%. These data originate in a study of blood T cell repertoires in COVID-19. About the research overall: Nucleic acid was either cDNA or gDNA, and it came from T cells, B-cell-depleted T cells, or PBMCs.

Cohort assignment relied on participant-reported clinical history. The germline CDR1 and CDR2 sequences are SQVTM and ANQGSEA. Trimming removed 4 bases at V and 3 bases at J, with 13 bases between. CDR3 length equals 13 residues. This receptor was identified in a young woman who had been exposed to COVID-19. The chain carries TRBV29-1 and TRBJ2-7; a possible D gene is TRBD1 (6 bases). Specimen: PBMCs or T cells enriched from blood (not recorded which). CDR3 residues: CSVGRDTIYEQYF. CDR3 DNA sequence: TGCAGCGTTGGCCGGGACACGATCTACGAGCAGTACTTC.